This T cell receptor (beta chain) was captured in a study of T cells in Graves' hyperthyroidism and ophthalmopathy. Study observations and caveats: Blood also contained most expanded thyroid clonotypes above 0.001.

This clonotype was seen repeatedly, ten times or more. Its antigen is as yet unknown. RNA transcripts gave rise to amplified TCR beta CDR3 regions. HTBI primers drove first-round RT-PCR of the TCR CDR3. From the multiplex PCR reads, TCRdb called clonotypes with MiXCR, one entry per CDR3 protein. The table records around 600,000 distinct CDR3 sequences, approximately 14% of them present only once. Source material: blood. The receptor was isolated from a woman aged 18 to 35 with Graves' ophthalmopathy.

The CDR3 bases are TGTGCCTGGGGGCAGGCAGGGGTGATCACTGAAGCTTTCTTT. It encodes CAWGQAGVITEAFF. The rearrangement links TRBV30 to TRBJ1-1; tentatively, D is TRBD1 (6 bases). V was trimmed by 5 bases and J by 4 bases, leaving 17 bases between them. Looked up from germline, CDR1 is GTSNPN and CDR2 is SVGIG (reference sequence). The CDR3 is 14 amino acids. Looking up the rest from reference TRBV30 and TRBJ1-1 gives the full variable domain: SQTIHQWPATLVQPVGSPLSLECTVEGTSNPNLYWYRQAAGRGLQLLFYSVGIGQISSEVPQNLSASRPQDRQFILSSKKLLLSDSGFYLCAWGQAGVITEAFFGQGTRLTVV.